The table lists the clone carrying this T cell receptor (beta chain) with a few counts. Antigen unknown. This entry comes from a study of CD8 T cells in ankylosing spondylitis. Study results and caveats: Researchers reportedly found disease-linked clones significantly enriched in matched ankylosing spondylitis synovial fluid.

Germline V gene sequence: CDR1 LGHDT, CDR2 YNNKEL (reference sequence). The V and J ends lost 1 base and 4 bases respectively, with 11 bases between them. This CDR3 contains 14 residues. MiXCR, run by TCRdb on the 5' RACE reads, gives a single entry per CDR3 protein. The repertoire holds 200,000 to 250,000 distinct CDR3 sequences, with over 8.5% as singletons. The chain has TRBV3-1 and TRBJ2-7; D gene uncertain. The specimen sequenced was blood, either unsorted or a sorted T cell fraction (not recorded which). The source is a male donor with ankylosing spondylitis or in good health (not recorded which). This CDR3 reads CASSQVDSGYEQYF. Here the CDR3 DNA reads TGTGCCAGCAGCCAAGTCGATTCCGGTTACGAGCAGTACTTC.